This T cell receptor beta chain was identified in a study of T cells after yellow fever vaccination. About the research overall: It was SMART-Seq v4 Ultra Low Input that prepared the fractions with low cell numbers.

The V gene's germline CDR1 is LGHNA and CDR2 YNFKEQ. The CDR3 runs to 15 residues. V dropped 1 base and J dropped 5; count of bases not matched to a gene: 6. There are a few counts of this clonotype. What it recognizes is unknown. The 5'RACE template-switching step produced TCR cDNA and added a universal primer site and UMIs. TCRdb independently ran MiXCR on the 5' RACE reads; one entry per CDR3 protein. The table shows under 350,000 distinct CDR3 sequences, with 4.1% occurring only once. The study's findings and limits: Abundant contaminating clonotypes from the bulk population could appear in FACS-sorted repertoires. Most clones from primary vaccination were detected again post-booster (roughly 96% CD4, 88% CD8).

V is TRBV4-2 and J is TRBJ2-3; 7 bases align to TRBD2. This receptor was obtained from a man younger than 35 who received the YFV17D yellow fever vaccine. The material sequenced was PBMCs, taken 5 days after the yellow fever booster vaccination. CDR3 in DNA: TGTGCCAGCAGCCAAGCTCGAACTAGCGTAGATACGCAGTATTTT. Its translation is CASSQARTSVDTQYF.